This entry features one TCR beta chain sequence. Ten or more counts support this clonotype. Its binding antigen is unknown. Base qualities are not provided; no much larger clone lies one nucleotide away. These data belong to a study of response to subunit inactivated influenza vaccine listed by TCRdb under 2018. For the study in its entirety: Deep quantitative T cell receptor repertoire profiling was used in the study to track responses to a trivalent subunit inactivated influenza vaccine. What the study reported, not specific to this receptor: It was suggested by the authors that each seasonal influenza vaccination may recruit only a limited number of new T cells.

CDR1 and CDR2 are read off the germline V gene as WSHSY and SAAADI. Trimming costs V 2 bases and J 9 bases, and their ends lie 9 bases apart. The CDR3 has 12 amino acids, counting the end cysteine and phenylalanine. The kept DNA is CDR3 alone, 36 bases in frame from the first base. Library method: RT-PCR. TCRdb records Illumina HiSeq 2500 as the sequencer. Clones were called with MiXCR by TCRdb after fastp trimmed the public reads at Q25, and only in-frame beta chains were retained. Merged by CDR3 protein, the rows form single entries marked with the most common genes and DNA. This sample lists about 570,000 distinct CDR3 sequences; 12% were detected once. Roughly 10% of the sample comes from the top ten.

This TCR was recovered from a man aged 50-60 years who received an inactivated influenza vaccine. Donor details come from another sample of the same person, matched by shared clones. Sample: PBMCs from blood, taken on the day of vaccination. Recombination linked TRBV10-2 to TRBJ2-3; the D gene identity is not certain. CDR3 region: CASSEVVETQYF. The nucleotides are TGCGCCAGCAGTGAGGTTGTCGAGACGCAGTATTTT.